Listed below are T cell receptor beta chains from one sample, sequenced in a study of neurological immune-mediated disorders. TCRdb redid the calling of the 5' RACE reads with MiXCR, one entry per CDR3 protein. The repertoire consists of over 30,000 distinct CDR3 sequences, with about 13% occurring once and the leading ten covering approximately 2.2%. Sequencing input: PBMCs. The receptors were sampled from a woman aged 35 to 49 in good health. The CDR3 runs from the conserved cysteine through the conserved F or W. Fields, in order: CDR3 length, J gene, D gene, clone size, V gene, CDR3 protein, CDR3 DNA. The D gene is left open where the match is weak. Not every row has a clone size; where given, it reads once, few, many or a size class.

17,TRBJ1-5,-,many,TRBV10-3,CAISDAIGQKINQPQHF,TGTGCCATCAGTGACGCCATCGGACAGAAAATAAATCAGCCCCAGCATTTT
12,TRBJ2-7,-,many,TRBV29-1,CSVGKRGHEQYF,TGCAGCGTTGGCAAACGGGGCCACGAGCAGTACTTC
15,TRBJ2-3,-,many,TRBV7-9,CASSLGGLSTDTQYF,TGTGCCAGCAGCTTAGGAGGGCTTAGCACAGATACGCAGTATTTT
14,TRBJ1-1,-,many,TRBV20-1,CSASRTGMVTEAFF,TGCAGTGCTAGTAGAACAGGGATGGTCACTGAAGCTTTCTTT
12,TRBJ2-7,-,many,TRBV24-1,CATSGGTYEQYF,TGTGCCACCAGTGGAGGTACCTACGAGCAGTACTTC
15,TRBJ1-3,-,many,TRBV7-2,CASSLGREFGNTIYF,TGTGCCAGCAGCTTAGGCCGGGAATTCGGAAACACCATATATTTT
15,TRBJ1-3,-,many,TRBV7-2,CASSRAQGPGNTIYF,TGTGCCAGCAGCCGGGCCCAGGGTCCTGGAAACACCATATATTTT
15,TRBJ2-4,TRBD1,many,TRBV12-3/TRBV12-4,CASTQGQGYGNIQYF,TGTGCCAGCACCCAGGGACAGGGGTACGGAAACATTCAGTACTTC
16,TRBJ1-1,-,few,TRBV6-1,CASSANPGGLNTEAFF,TGTGCCAGCAGTGCCAACCCTGGAGGGCTGAACACTGAAGCTTTCTTT
15,TRBJ2-2,TRBD1,-,TRBV29-1,CSVGRDRGRGGELFF,TGCAGCGTTGGCCGGGACAGGGGGCGCGGCGGGGAGCTGTTTTTT
14,TRBJ1-1,-,many,TRBV5-1,CASSLGTENTEAFF,TGCGCCAGCAGCTTGGGGACAGAGAACACTGAAGCTTTCTTT
14,TRBJ2-3,-,many,TRBV6-4,CASSESLGPDTQYF,TGTGCCAGCAGCGAGAGCTTGGGGCCAGATACGCAGTATTTT
16,TRBJ1-1,-,many,TRBV5-1,CASSLAGVLRATEAFF,TGCGCCAGCAGCCTCGCGGGGGTTCTACGTGCGACTGAAGCTTTCTTT
16,TRBJ2-3,-,many,TRBV5-1,CASSWNSGVSTDTQYF,TGCGCCAGCAGCTGGAATTCAGGGGTCAGCACAGATACGCAGTATTTT
15,TRBJ2-7,-,many,TRBV7-8,CASSLVPGRAYEQYF,TGTGCCAGCAGCTTAGTTCCGGGACGGGCCTACGAGCAGTACTTC
15,TRBJ2-5,TRBD2,few,TRBV18,CASSPAWGGQETQYF,TGTGCCAGCTCACCCGCCTGGGGGGGCCAAGAGACCCAGTACTTC
15,TRBJ1-1,-,medium-sized,TRBV5-1,CASSLASRSGTEAFF,TGCGCCAGCAGCTTGGCCTCCCGGAGTGGCACTGAAGCTTTCTTT
17,TRBJ1-4,-,-,TRBV20-1,CSAQSGSPSGYNEKLFF,TGCAGTGCTCAATCCGGGTCCCCTTCAGGGTATAATGAAAAACTGTTTTTT
13,TRBJ2-3,-,many,TRBV20-1,CSARPDGGGTQYF,TGCAGTGCTAGGCCAGACGGGGGAGGTACGCAGTATTTT
15,TRBJ2-3,-,many,TRBV11-3,CASSFADAGADTQYF,TGTGCCAGCAGCTTCGCCGATGCAGGGGCAGATACGCAGTATTTT
13,TRBJ1-5,-,many,TRBV6-6,CASSSNGYQPQHF,TGTGCCAGCAGTTCGAACGGCTACCAGCCCCAGCATTTT
13,TRBJ2-1,TRBD2,many,TRBV6-1,CASIGLAGNEQFF,TGTGCCAGCATAGGACTAGCGGGGAATGAGCAGTTCTTC
15,TRBJ1-6,-,-,TRBV2,CASRIFSGTNSPLHF,TGTGCCAGCAGAATTTTTTCCGGGACCAATTCACCCCTCCACTTT
15,TRBJ1-2,-,many,TRBV7-3,CASSLRPGVNYGYTF,TGTGCCAGCAGCTTACGGCCAGGCGTTAACTATGGCTACACCTTC
14,TRBJ2-2,-,many,TRBV12-3/TRBV12-4,CASLRAGSTGELFF,TGTGCCAGCTTGAGAGCAGGGTCCACCGGGGAGCTGTTTTTT
15,TRBJ2-2,TRBD1,many,TRBV10-3,CAISEGRGRTGELFF,TGTGCCATCAGTGAGGGCAGGGGGCGAACCGGGGAGCTGTTTTTT
17,TRBJ2-1,-,-,TRBV12-3/TRBV12-4,CASSPQTAVSSYNEQFF,TGTGCCAGCAGCCCCCAGACAGCAGTTAGCTCCTACAATGAGCAGTTCTTC
12,TRBJ1-5,-,many,TRBV20-1,CSASRGSQPQHF,TGCAGTGCTAGTCGAGGGAGCCAGCCCCAGCATTTT
15,TRBJ1-6,TRBD1,-,TRBV18,CASSLGQGINSPLHF,TGTGCCAGCTCACTCGGACAGGGGATCAATTCACCCCTCCACTTT
15,TRBJ1-2,-,many,TRBV12-3/TRBV12-4,CASSQRTEGANGYTF,TGTGCCAGCAGTCAGAGGACGGAAGGTGCCAATGGCTACACCTTC
14,TRBJ1-2,-,many,TRBV5-1,CASIPTRLTYGYTF,TGCGCCAGCATTCCGACCCGATTAACTTATGGCTACACCTTC
13,TRBJ2-1,-,many,TRBV5-1,CASRLQGPGEQFF,TGCGCCAGCAGGTTGCAGGGGCCGGGGGAGCAGTTCTTC
15,TRBJ2-5,-,medium-sized,TRBV5-1,CASSPPRGPGETQYF,TGCGCCAGCAGCCCGCCGCGCGGGCCCGGTGAGACCCAGTACTTC
17,TRBJ2-2,TRBD1,many,TRBV5-1,CASSLGWDRKATGELFF,TGCGCCAGCAGCTTGGGCTGGGACAGAAAAGCCACCGGGGAGCTGTTTTTT
14,TRBJ1-1,-,many,TRBV6-6,CASSYEGRTPEAFF,TGTGCCAGCAGTTACGAGGGACGGACTCCTGAAGCTTTCTTT